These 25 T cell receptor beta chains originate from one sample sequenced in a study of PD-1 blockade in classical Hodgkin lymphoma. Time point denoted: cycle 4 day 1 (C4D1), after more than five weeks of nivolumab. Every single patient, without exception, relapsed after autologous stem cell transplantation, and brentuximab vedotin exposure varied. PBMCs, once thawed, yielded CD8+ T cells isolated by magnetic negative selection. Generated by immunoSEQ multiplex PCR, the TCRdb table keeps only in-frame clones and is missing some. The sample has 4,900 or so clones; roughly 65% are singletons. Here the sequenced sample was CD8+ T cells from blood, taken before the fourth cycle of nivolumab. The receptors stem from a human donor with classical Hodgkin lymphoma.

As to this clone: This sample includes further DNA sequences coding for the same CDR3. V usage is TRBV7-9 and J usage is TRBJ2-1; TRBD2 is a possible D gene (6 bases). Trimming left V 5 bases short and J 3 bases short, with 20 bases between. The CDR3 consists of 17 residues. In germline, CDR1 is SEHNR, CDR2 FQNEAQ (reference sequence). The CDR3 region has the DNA TGTGCCAGCAGCCCAGAGGGGCAGGGACTTTTCTACAATGAGCAGTTCTTC. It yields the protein CASSPEGQGLFYNEQFF.

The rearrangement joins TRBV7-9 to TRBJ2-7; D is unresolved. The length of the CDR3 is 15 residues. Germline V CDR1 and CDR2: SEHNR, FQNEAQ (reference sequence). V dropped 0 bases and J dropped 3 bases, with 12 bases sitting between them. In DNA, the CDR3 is TGTGCCAGCAGCTTAGCGCAAGGCAGATTCTACGAGCAGTACTTC. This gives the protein CASSLAQGRFYEQYF.

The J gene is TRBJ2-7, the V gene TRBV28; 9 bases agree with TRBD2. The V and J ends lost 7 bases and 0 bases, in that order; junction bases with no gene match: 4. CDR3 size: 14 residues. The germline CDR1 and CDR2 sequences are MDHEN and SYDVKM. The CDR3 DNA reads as TGTGCCAGCACCCTAGCGGGAAGCTCCTACGAGCAGTACTTC. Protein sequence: CASTLAGSSYEQYF.

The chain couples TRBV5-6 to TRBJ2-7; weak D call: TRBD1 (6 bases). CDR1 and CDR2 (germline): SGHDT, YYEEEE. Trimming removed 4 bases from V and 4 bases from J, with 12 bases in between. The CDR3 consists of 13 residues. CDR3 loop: CASSPGTFYEQYF. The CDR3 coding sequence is TGTGCCAGCAGCCCCGGGACATTTTACGAGCAGTACTTC.

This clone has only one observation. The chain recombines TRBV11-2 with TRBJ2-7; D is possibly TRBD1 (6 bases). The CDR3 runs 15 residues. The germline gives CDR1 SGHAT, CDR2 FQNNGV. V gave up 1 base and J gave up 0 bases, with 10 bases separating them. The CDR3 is CASSLAPDSSYEQYF. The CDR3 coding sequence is TGTGCCAGCAGCTTAGCTCCGGACAGCTCCTACGAGCAGTACTTC.

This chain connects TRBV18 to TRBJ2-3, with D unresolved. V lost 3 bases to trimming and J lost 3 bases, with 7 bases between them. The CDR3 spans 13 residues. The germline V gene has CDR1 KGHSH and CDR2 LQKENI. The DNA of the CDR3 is TGTGCCAGCTCACCTGCCGAGACAGATACGCAGTATTTT. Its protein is CASSPAETDTQYF. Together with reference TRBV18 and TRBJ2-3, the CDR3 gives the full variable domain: NAGVMQNPRHLVRRRGQEARLRCSPMKGHSHVYWYRQLPEEGLKFMVYLQKENIIDESGMPKERFSAEFPKEGPSILRIQQVVRGDSAAYFCASSPAETDTQYFGPGTRLTVL.

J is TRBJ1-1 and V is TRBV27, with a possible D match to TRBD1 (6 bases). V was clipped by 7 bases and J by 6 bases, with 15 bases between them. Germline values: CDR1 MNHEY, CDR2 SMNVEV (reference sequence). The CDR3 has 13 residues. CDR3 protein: CASKPRGEAEAFF. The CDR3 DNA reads TGTGCCAGCAAACCCAGGGGTGAGGCTGAAGCTTTCTTT.

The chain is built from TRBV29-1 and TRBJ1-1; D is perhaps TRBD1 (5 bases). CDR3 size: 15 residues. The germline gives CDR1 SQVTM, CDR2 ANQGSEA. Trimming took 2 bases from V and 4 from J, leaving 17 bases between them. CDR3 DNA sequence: TGCAGCGTTGAATTCCGCAGGGTTGAGTTCACTGAAGCTTTCTTT. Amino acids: CSVEFRRVEFTEAFF.

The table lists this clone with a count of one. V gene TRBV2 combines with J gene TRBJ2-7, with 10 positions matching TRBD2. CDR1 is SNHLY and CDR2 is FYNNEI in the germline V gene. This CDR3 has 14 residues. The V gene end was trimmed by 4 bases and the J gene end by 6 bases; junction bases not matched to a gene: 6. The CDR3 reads CASSVTAGGGEQYF. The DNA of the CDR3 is TGTGCCAGCAGTGTAACAGCGGGAGGGGGCGAGCAGTACTTC. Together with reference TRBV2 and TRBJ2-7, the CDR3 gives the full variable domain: EPEVTQTPSHQVTQMGQEVILRCVPISNHLYFYWYRQILGQKVEFLVSFYNNEISEKSEIFDDQFSVERPDGSNFTLKIRSTKLEDSAMYFCASSVTAGGGEQYFGPGTRLTVT.

The CDR3, as DNA: TGTGCCAGCAGTGGGCTAGCGGGGAGCGGATACGAGCAGTACTTC. Encoded protein: CASSGLAGSGYEQYF. The chain combines TRBV2 with TRBJ2-7, with TRBD2 identical over 9 bases. This CDR3 comprises 15 residues. V lost 4 bases and J lost 4; bases outside the gene matches: 8. CDR1 SNHLY and CDR2 FYNNEI come from the germline V gene.

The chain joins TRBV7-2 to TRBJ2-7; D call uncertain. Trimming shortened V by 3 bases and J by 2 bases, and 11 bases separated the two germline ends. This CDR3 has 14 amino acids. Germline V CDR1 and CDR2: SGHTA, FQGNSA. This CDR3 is CASSFTGKAYEQYF. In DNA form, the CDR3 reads TGTGCCAGCAGCTTCACTGGGAAAGCCTACGAGCAGTACTTC.

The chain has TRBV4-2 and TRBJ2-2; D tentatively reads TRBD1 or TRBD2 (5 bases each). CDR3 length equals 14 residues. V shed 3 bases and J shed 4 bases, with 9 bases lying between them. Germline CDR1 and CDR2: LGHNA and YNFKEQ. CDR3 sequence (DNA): TGTGCCAGCAGCCACGCTGGGGGCACCGGGGAGCTGTTTTTT. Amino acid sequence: CASSHAGGTGELFF.

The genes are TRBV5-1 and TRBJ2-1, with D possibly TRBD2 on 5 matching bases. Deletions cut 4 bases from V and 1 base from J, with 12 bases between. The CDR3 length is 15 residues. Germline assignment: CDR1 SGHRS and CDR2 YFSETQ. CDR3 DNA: TGCGCCAGCAGCGAAACTAGTAGTTCCTACAATGAGCAGTTCTTC. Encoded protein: CASSETSSSYNEQFF.

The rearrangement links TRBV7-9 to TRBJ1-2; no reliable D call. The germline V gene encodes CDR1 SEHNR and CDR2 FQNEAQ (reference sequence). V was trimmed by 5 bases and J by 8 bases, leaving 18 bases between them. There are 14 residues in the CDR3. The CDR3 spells CASSPYEGFGGYTF. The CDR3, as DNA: TGTGCCAGCAGCCCGTATGAGGGCTTCGGGGGCTACACCTTC.

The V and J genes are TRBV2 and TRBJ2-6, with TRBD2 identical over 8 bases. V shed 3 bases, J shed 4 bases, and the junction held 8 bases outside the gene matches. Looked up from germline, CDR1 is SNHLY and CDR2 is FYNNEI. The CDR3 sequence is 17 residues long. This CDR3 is CASSEVAGRVGANVLTF. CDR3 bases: TGTGCCAGCAGTGAGGTAGCGGGAAGAGTGGGGGCCAACGTCCTGACTTTC.

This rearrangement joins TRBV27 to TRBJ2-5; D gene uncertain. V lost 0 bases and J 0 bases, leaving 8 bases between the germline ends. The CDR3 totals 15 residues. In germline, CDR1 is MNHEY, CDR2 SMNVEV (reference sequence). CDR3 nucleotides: TGTGCCAGCAGTTTATCCCAGGCAAACCAAGAGACCCAGTACTTC. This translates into CASSLSQANQETQYF.

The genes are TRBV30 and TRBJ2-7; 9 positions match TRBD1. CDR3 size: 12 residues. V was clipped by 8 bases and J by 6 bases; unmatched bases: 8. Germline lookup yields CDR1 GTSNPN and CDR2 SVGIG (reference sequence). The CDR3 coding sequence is TGTGCCCGACCGGGACAGGGAGGCGAGCAGTACTTC. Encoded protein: CARPGQGGEQYF.

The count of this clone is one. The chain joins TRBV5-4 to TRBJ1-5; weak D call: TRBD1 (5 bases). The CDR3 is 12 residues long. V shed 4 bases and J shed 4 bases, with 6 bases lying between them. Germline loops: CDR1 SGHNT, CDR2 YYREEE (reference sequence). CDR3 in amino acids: CASSAGNQPQHF. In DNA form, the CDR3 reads TGTGCCAGCAGCGCAGGGAATCAGCCCCAGCATTTT.

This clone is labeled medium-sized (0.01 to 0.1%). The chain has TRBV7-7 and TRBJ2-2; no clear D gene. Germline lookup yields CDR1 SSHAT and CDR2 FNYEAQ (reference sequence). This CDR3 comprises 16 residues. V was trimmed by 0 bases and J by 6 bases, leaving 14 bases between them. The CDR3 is CASSLALVGSSGELFF. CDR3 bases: TGTGCCAGCAGCTTAGCGCTGGTGGGCAGTTCCGGGGAGCTGTTTTTT.

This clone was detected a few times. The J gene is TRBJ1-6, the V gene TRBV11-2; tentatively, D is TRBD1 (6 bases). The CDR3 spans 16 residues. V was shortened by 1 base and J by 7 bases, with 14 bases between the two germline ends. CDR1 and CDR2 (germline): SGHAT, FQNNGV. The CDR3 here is CASSLGTVTRNSPLHF. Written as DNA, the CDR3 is TGTGCCAGCAGCTTAGGGACAGTAACGAGGAATTCACCCCTCCACTTT.

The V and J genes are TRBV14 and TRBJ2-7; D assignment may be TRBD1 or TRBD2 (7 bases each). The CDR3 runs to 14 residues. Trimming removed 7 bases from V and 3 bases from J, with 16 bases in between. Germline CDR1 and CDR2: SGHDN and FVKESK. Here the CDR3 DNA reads TGTGCCAGCACCCACAGGGGAGGGAACTACGAGCAGTACTTC. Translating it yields CASTHRGGNYEQYF.

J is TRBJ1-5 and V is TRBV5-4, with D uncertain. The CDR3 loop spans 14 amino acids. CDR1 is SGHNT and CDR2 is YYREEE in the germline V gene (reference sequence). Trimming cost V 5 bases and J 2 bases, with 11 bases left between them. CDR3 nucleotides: TGTGCCAGCAGTTGTCTCACTGGCAATCAGCCCCAGCATTTT. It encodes CASSCLTGNQPQHF.

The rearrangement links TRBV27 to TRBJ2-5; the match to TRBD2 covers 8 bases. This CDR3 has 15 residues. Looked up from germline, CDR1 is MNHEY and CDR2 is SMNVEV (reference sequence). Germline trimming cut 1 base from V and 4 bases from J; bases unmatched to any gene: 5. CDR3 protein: CASSLLAGSLETQYF. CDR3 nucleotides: TGTGCCAGCAGTTTATTAGCGGGATCACTAGAGACCCAGTACTTC.

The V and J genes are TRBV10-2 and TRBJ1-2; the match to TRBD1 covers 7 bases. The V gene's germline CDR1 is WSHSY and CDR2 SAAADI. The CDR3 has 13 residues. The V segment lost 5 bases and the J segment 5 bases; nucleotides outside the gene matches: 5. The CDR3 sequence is CASSTGAWYGYTF. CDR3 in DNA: TGCGCCAGCAGTACAGGGGCCTGGTATGGCTACACCTTC.

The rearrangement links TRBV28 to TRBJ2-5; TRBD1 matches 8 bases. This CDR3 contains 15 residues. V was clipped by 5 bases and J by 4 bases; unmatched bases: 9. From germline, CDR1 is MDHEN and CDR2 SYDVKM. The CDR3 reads CASSPPGTGLETQYF. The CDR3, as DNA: TGTGCCAGCAGTCCCCCCGGGACAGGTCTAGAGACCCAGTACTTC.